There are a few counts of the clone carrying this T cell receptor beta chain. No antigen is known for it. V lost 5 bases to trimming and J lost 6 bases, with 23 bases between them. The V gene's germline CDR1 is MNHEY and CDR2 SVGEGT. This CDR3 is 17 amino acids long. TCRdb redid the calling of the 5' RACE reads with MiXCR, one entry per CDR3 protein. The sample yields just over 60,000 distinct CDR3 sequences, just under 30% seen once. Overall study findings and caveats: In terms of TCR gene usage, tumor memory CD4+ T cells clustered together with blood and lymph node memory CD4+ cells, as well as with lymph node naive CD4+ cells. Greatest tumor Treg TCR overlap was with tumor naive CD4+ cells.

This TCR was sampled from a female donor with breast cancer. The rearrangement links TRBV6-2 or TRBV6-3 to TRBJ1-5, with a possible D match to TRBD1 (5 bases). Sequenced input: tumor-infiltrating naive CD4+ T cells sorted from the breast tumor. Regarding subset: naive CD4+ T cells, CD4+CD45RA+CD25-. CDR3 bases: TGTGCCAGCAGTAAAAGACAGCCTCTCCGCCCCGGTCAGCCCCAGCATTTT. It encodes CASSKRQPLRPGQPQHF.